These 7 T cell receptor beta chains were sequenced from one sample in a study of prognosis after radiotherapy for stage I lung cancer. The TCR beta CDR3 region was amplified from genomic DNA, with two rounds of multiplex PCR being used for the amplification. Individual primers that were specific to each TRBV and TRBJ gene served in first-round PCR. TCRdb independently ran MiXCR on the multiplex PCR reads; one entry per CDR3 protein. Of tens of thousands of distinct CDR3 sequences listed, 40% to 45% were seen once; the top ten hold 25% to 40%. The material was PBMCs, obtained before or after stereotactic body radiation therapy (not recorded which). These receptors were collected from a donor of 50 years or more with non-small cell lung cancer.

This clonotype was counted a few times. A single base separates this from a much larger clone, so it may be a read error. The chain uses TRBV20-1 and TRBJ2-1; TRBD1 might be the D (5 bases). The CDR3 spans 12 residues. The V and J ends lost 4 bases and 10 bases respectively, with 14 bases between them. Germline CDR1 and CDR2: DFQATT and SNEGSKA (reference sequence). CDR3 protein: CSAIDSSIEQFF. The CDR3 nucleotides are TGCAGTGCTATCGACAGTTCCATCGAGCAGTTCTTC.

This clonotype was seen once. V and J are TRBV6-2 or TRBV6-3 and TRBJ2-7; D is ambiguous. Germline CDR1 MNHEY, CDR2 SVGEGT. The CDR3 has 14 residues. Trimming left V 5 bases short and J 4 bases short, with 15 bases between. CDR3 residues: CASSEFVAQYEQYF. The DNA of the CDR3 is TGTGCCAGCAGTGAATTTGTCGCTCAATACGAGCAGTACTTC.

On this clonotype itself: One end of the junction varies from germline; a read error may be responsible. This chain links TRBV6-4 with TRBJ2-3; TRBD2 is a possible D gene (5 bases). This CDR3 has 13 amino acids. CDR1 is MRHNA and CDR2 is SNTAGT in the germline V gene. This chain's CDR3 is CASIDGITDTQYF. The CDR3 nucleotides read TGTGCCAGCATTGACGGGATCACAGATACGCAGTATTTT.

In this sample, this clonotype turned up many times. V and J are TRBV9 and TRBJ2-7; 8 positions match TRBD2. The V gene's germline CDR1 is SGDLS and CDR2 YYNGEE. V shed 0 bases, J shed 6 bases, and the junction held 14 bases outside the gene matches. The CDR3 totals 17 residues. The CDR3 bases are TGTGCCAGCAGCGTAGGGGGGGGAGCGGGAGTTTTGGTCGAGCAGTACTTC. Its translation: CASSVGGGAGVLVEQYF.

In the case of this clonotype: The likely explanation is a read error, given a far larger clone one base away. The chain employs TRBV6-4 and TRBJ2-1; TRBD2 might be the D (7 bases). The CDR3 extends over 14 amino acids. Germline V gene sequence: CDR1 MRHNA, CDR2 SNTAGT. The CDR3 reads CASKKGGGYNERFF. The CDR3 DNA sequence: TGTGCCAGCAAGAAAGGGGGAGGGTACAATGAGCGGTTCTTC.

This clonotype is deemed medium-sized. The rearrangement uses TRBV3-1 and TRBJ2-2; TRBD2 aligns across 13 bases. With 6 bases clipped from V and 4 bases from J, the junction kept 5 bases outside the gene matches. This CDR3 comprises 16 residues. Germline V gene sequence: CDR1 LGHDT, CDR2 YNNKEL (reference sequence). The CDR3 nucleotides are TGTGCCAGCAGTCGGACTAGCGGGAGTGTCACCGGGGAGCTGTTTTTT. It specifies CASSRTSGSVTGELFF.

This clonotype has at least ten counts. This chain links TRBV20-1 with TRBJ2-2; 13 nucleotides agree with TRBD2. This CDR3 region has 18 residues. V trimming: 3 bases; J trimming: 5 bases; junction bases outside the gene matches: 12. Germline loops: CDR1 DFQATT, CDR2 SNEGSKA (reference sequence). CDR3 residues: CSARVLPGLAGRTGELFF. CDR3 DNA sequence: TGCAGTGCTAGGGTCCTTCCGGGACTAGCGGGACGAACCGGGGAGCTGTTTTTT.